Reported below is one T cell receptor beta chain. Only one count was recorded for this clone. This receptor's antigen is unknown. No clone much larger than this one lies a single base away; base qualities are absent. This sample is drawn from a study of blood T cell repertoires in COVID-19 (TCRdb year 2020). For the wider study: Samples covering the acute and convalescent phases of COVID-19 were provided by collaborators in the United States, Italy and Spain. The material from the prospective study consisted of cDNA or gDNA derived from T cells, B-cell-depleted T cells, or PBMCs. Deeply sampled blood TCRbeta repertoires from subjects exposed to, actively infected with, or recovered from COVID-19 were included in the dataset. The repertoires were made available in a free public database intended to serve as a resource for research on the immune response to SARS-CoV-2. The samples were drawn from the first 160 participants of the ongoing ImmuneRACE study and from some 1,300 subjects provided by 6 global collaborators. The sample metadata nearly always contained a de-identified subject ID, COVID-19 status, age in years and sex. HLA class I and class II types, where available, came from metadata supplied by the sample provider rather than from assay-based typing.

The immunoSEQ Assay, a bias-controlled multiplex PCR, was used to amplify TCRbeta CDR3 regions from genomic DNA. The paper's data handling went like this. Nucleated cell counts per sample were estimated from amplification of reference gene primers within the assay. To quantify the absolute abundance of each unique TCRbeta CDR3 rearrangement, sequence reads were collapsed and filtered. For each sample, productive Simpson clonality was calculated as the square root of Simpson's diversity index across productive rearrangements. Here the immuneACCESS table is served through TCRdb, limited to in-frame sequences with V and J called. Missing clones are a known gap in these copies; in checked studies unresolved V genes cover under half, and the rest lacks a known reason. V, J and clone size are taken as reported in that table, and D and trimming were inferred from the DNA itself. The sample yields 150,000 to 200,000 clones; 65% to 80% were counted once. The ten most abundant clones make up less than 15% of the sample.

A second Seattle source provided samples from volunteer blood donors who had recovered from COVID-19. Each collaborating institution followed its own protocols to collect whole blood in K2EDTA tubes. For TCRbeta analysis, collaborator samples were shipped as frozen whole blood, as isolated PBMCs, or as DNA extracted from either sample type. What the work shows at the level of the full study, not this receptor alone: The amount of clinical and demographic metadata varied by source and participant and was provided uncurated.

The CDR1 and CDR2 encoded by the germline V gene (reference sequence) are LNHDA and SQIVND. V and J are trimmed by 5 bases and 2 bases, and the gene matches miss 9 bases of the junction. From cysteine to phenylalanine, the CDR3 is 16 amino acids long. The read is trimmed to its CDR3 DNA, 48 bases read in frame from base 1. The origin of this receptor is a man aged 50 to 59 who had recovered from COVID-19. The sample consisted of peripheral blood. The chain uses TRBV19 and TRBJ2-7, with 10 bases matching TRBD1. The CDR3: CASSDGTGTGAYEQYF. The DNA sequence follows: TGTGCCAGTAGTGACGGAACCGGGACAGGGGCCTACGAGCAGTACTTC.